These 21 T cell receptor beta chains were all obtained from the same sample, sequenced in a study of T cell changes during pregnancy in multiple sclerosis. Sequenced by immunoSEQ multiplex PCR; TCRdb stores in-frame clones only, minus some. This table holds tens of thousands of clones, 85% to 95% found once. The sequencing here drew on peripheral blood, taken in the third trimester of pregnancy. Receptors were obtained from a female donor in good health, enrolled as a control in a pregnancy study.

The DNA of the CDR3 is TGTGCCAGCAGCCTAGAGACAGGACCTAATTACGAGCAGTACTTC. This translates into CASSLETGPNYEQYF. The V call is TRBV9, the J call TRBJ2-7, with D maybe TRBD1 (6 bases). Between the trimmed V and J ends, which lost 4 bases and 4 bases, there was a span of 18 bases. The CDR3 is 15 residues long. Per germline, CDR1 SGDLS and CDR2 YYNGEE.

V is TRBV7-9 and J is TRBJ1-3; a weak D match, TRBD1 (6 bases). This CDR3 has 15 residues. Germline CDR1 SEHNR, CDR2 FQNEAQ (reference sequence). Trimming shortened V by 4 bases and J by 0 bases, and 10 bases separated the two germline ends. CDR3 bases: TGTGCCAGCAGCTACTTAGGGGGCTCTGGAAACACCATATATTTT. Encoded protein: CASSYLGGSGNTIYF.

This sequence joins TRBV6-6 and TRBJ2-5; D call uncertain. Germline V gives CDR1 MNHNY, CDR2 SVGAGI (reference sequence). The V and J ends lost 7 bases and 1 base respectively, with 10 bases between them. The CDR3 sequence is 13 residues long. CDR3 protein: CASTPVPQETQYF. As DNA, the CDR3 is TGTGCCAGCACCCCAGTCCCCCAAGAGACCCAGTACTTC.

In nucleotides, the CDR3 is TGTGCCAGCACTCGACAGGGGGGATCCTACAATGAGCAGTTCTTC. It codes for CASTRQGGSYNEQFF. The chain couples TRBV5-8 to TRBJ2-1; TRBD1 aligns across 9 bases. The CDR3 runs 15 residues. Trimming cost V 6 bases and J 1 base; bases outside gene matches: 5. Germline CDR1 reads SGHTS; CDR2 reads YDEGEE.

J is TRBJ2-3 and V is TRBV9; 9 nucleotides agree with TRBD2. Germline CDR1 SGDLS, CDR2 YYNGEE. This CDR3 contains 15 residues. V shed 5 bases and J 2 bases; nucleotides not matched to a gene: 6. The CDR3 bases are TGTGCCAGCAGGGCCCGCGGGGGGGCCACAGATACGCAGTATTTT. It translates to CASRARGGATDTQYF. The entire variable domain, with the rest obtained from reference TRBV9 and TRBJ2-3, is as follows: DSGVTQTPKHLITATGQRVTLRCSPRSGDLSVYWYQQSLDQGLQFLIQYYNGEERAKGNILERFSAQQFPDLHSELNLSSLELGDSALYFCASRARGGATDTQYFGPGTRLTVL.

The chain uses TRBV19 and TRBJ1-3, with a possible D match to TRBD1 (5 bases). Per the germline V gene, CDR1 is LNHDA and CDR2 is SQIVND (reference sequence). CDR3 length: 17 residues. Trimming took 7 bases from V and 1 from J, leaving 20 bases between them. CDR3 residues: CASKGLWFEGSGNTIYF. The DNA of the CDR3 is TGTGCCAGTAAGGGGCTTTGGTTCGAAGGATCTGGAAACACCATATATTTT.

V usage is TRBV15 and J usage is TRBJ1-6; 7 bases line up with TRBD1. Germline CDR1 is LNHNV and CDR2 is YYDKDF (reference sequence). Trimming at V came to 11 bases and at J to 7 bases, leaving 8 bases not matched to a gene. This CDR3 is built from 13 residues. The CDR3 DNA follows: TGTGCCGCGACAGGGACGCTGAATTCACCCCTCCACTTT. Translating it yields CAATGTLNSPLHF.

This chain links TRBV19 with TRBJ2-7, with 11 bases that match TRBD2. CDR1 LNHDA and CDR2 SQIVND come from the germline V gene (reference sequence). V shed 4 bases, J shed 2 bases, and the junction held 10 bases outside the gene matches. This CDR3 comprises 17 residues. As DNA, the CDR3 is TGTGCCAGTAGTACCCCGCAGACTAGCGGGGCCGCCTACGAGCAGTACTTC. Protein sequence: CASSTPQTSGAAYEQYF. Complete variable domain (other parts from reference TRBV19 and TRBJ2-7): DGGITQSPKYLFRKEGQNVTLSCEQNLNHDAMYWYRQDPGQGLRLIYYSQIVNDFQKGDIAEGYSVSREKKESFPLTVTSAQKNPTAFYLCASSTPQTSGAAYEQYFGPGTRLTVT.

The CDR3, as DNA: TGTGCCAGCAGGGAAGCGGGTTCTGACTACGAGCAGTACTTC. Its translation: CASREAGSDYEQYF. The chain links TRBV6-5 to TRBJ2-7; D is possibly TRBD2 (6 bases). CDR1 and CDR2 (germline): MNHEY, SVGAGI. The CDR3 is made up of 14 amino acids. The ends were cut back, 6 bases at V and 3 bases at J, with 15 bases in the middle.

In this sample, this clone turned up once. The chain links TRBV19 to TRBJ2-7, with D possibly matching TRBD1 (6 bases). Trimming took off 3 bases at V and 2 bases at J, with 20 bases between the two ends. The CDR3 has 17 amino acids. Germline V lookup: CDR1 LNHDA, CDR2 SQIVND (reference sequence). CDR3 in amino acids: CASSIFGLDGGAYEQYF. The CDR3 DNA is TGTGCCAGTAGTATCTTCGGTCTGGATGGGGGCGCCTACGAGCAGTACTTC.

The rearrangement joins TRBV5-1 to TRBJ2-1, with TRBD1 matching over 8 bases. After removal of 1 base from V and 5 bases from J, the junction contained 5 bases not matched to a gene. CDR1 is SGHRS, CDR2 YFSETQ, per germline. CDR3 length equals 15 residues. CDR3 sequence (DNA): TGCGCCAGCAGCTTGTCGGACAGGGCCCACAATGAGCAGTTCTTC. Protein sequence: CASSLSDRAHNEQFF.

The V and J genes are TRBV5-6 and TRBJ1-3, with D possibly matching TRBD1 (5 bases). Germline-derived CDR1 and CDR2 are SGHDT and YYEEEE. The CDR3 runs 15 residues. V was cut by 3 bases and J by 7 bases, with 17 bases left in between. The CDR3 sequence: CASSWGRQLRNTIYF. The CDR3 DNA follows: TGTGCCAGCAGCTGGGGCCGACAGCTCCGGAACACCATATATTTT.

The CDR3 DNA reads TGTGCCAGCAGCCGATACCTAGGACTAGCGGGTATAAAAGAGACCCAGTACTTC. This translates into CASSRYLGLAGIKETQYF. The V gene is TRBV7-2, the J gene TRBJ2-5, with 11 bases matching TRBD2. Looked up from germline, CDR1 is SGHTA and CDR2 is FQGNSA. CDR3 length equals 18 residues. V was pared by 5 bases and J by 3 bases, with 14 bases of the junction left unmatched.

This chain joins TRBV20-1 and TRBJ1-2; D is possibly TRBD1 (5 bases). The ends were cut back, 3 bases at V and 7 bases at J, with 6 bases in the middle. In germline, CDR1 is DFQATT, CDR2 SNEGSKA (reference sequence). CDR3 size: 10 residues. The CDR3 is CSASGGGYTF. The CDR3 DNA follows: TGCAGTGCTAGCGGGGGTGGCTACACCTTC.

V gene TRBV10-3 combines with J gene TRBJ1-2; tentative D call: TRBD1 (6 bases). V was pared by 3 bases and J by 4 bases, with 18 bases between. Per germline, CDR1 ENHRY and CDR2 SYGVKD. CDR3 size: 16 residues. The CDR3: CAISDARTDEVYGYTF. CDR3 sequence (DNA): TGTGCCATCAGTGATGCCAGGACAGACGAAGTCTATGGCTACACCTTC.

The V and J genes are TRBV6-1 and TRBJ1-2; D might be TRBD1 (6 bases). Germline V gene data show CDR1 as MNHNS and CDR2 as SASEGT. This CDR3 has 13 residues. V was pared by 8 bases and J by 5 bases, with 15 bases between. For the CDR3, the DNA is TGTGCCAGCGAGAGGACAGCTCGATATGGCTACACCTTC. This gives the protein CASERTARYGYTF.

The rearrangement links TRBV9 to TRBJ2-4, with D perhaps TRBD1 (6 bases). V was shortened by 3 bases and J by 5 bases, with 15 bases between the two germline ends. This CDR3 is built from 15 residues. Germline V gene data show CDR1 as SGDLS and CDR2 as YYNGEE. The CDR3 spells CASSGRDNAENIQYF. The CDR3 region has the DNA TGTGCCAGCAGCGGCCGGGACAACGCCGAAAACATTCAGTACTTC.

CDR3 nucleotide sequence: TGTGCCAGTAAAATCCCGGGACAGGGAAGAAACACCATATATTTT. Translating gives CASKIPGQGRNTIYF. The chain joins TRBV19 to TRBJ1-3, with 9 bases matching TRBD1. V was pared by 7 bases and J by 5 bases, with 9 bases of the junction left unmatched. CDR3 length equals 15 residues. Per germline, CDR1 LNHDA and CDR2 SQIVND (reference sequence).

The rearrangement joins TRBV29-1 to TRBJ2-7, with D tentatively TRBD1 (5 bases). Germline lookup yields CDR1 SQVTM and CDR2 ANQGSEA. The CDR3 is made up of 12 amino acids. Trimming cost V 3 bases and J 3 bases, with 9 bases left between them. CDR3 in amino acids: CSVEVTDYEQYF. The CDR3 nucleotides are TGCAGCGTTGAGGTGACAGACTACGAGCAGTACTTC.

This chain joins TRBV5-1 and TRBJ2-1; 11 bases line up with TRBD2. The junction had 1 base not matched to a gene; V was cut back by 0 bases and J by 5 bases. Germline V gene sequence: CDR1 SGHRS, CDR2 YFSETQ. This CDR3 has 15 amino acids. In DNA form, the CDR3 reads TGCGCCAGCAGCTTGGGACTAGCGGGGCACAATGAGCAGTTCTTC. Residues: CASSLGLAGHNEQFF.

This chain links TRBV2 with TRBJ1-6, with 9 bases matching TRBD1. Germline CDR1 is SNHLY and CDR2 is FYNNEI. Losses at the gene ends were 10 bases for V and 9 bases for J; bases not matched to a gene: 7. This CDR3 contains 13 residues. The CDR3 here is CATGDRASSPLHF. The CDR3 nucleotides read TGTGCCACCGGGGACAGGGCGTCTTCACCCCTCCACTTT.